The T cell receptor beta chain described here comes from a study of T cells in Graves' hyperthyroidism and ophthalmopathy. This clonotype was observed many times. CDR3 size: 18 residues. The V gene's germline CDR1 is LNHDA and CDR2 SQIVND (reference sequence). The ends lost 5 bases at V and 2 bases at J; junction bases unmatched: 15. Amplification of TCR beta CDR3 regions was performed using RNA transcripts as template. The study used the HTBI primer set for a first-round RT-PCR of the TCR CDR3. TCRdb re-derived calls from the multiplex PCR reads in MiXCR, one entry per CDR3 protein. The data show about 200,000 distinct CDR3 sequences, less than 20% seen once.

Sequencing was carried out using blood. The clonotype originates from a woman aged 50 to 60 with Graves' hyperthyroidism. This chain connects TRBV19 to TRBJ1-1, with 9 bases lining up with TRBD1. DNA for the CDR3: TGTGCCAGTAGTCCCGGGGACAGGGCCCCCCTGCATAACACTGAAGCTTTCTTT. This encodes CASSPGDRAPLHNTEAFF.